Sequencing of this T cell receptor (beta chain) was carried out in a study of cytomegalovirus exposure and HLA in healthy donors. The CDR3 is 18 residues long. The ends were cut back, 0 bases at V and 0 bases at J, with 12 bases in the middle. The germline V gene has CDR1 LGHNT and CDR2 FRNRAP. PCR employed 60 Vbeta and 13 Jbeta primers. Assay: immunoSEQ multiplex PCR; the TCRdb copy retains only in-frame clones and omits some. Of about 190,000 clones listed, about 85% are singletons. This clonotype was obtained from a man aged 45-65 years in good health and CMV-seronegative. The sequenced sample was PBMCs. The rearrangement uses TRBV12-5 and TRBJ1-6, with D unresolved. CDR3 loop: CASGLVYGVSSYNSPLHF. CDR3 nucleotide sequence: TGTGCTAGTGGTTTGGTTTACGGTGTGAGCTCCTATAATTCACCCCTCCACTTT.